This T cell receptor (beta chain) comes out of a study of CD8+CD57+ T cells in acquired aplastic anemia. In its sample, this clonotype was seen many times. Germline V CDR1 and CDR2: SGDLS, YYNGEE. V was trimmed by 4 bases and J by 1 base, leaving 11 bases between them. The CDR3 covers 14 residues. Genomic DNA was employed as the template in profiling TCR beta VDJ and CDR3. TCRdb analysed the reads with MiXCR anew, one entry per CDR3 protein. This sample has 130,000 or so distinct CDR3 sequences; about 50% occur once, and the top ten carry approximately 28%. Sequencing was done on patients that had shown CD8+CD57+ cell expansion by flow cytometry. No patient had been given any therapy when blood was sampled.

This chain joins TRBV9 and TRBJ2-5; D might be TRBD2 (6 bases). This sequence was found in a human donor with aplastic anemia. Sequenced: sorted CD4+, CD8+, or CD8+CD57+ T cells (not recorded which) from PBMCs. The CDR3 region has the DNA TGTGCCAGCAGCCGAACTAGCAGCCAAGAGACCCAGTACTTC. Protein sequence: CASSRTSSQETQYF.